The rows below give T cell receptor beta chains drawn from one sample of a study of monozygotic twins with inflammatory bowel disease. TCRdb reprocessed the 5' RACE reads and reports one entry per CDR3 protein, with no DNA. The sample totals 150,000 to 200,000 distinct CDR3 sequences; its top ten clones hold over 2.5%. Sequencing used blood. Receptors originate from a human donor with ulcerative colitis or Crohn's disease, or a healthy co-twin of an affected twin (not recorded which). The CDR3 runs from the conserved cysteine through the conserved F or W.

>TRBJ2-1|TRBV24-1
CATSEPKTGAPSGKSSYNEQFF
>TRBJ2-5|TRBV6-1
CASSRLAGVKTQYF
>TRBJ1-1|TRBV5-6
CASSITTEAFF
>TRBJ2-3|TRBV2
CASSEDRGTDTQYF
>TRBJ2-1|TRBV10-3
CAISARQDPTDEQFF
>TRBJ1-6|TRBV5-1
CASSLGAGDSPLHF
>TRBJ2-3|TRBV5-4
CASSWQRGDTQYF
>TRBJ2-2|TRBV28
CASSLGQVNTGELFF
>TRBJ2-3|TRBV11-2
CASSSILAGDPDTQYF
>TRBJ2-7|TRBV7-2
CASSLGMRTGEQYF
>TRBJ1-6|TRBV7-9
CASSYAGYNSPLHF
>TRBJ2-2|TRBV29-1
CSVEDIHTGELFF
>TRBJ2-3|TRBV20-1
CSARVEGDNTDTQYF
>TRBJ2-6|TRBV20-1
CSARDWGSGANVLTF
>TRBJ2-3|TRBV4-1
CASKTIPQGGPGDTQYF
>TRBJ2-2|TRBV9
CASSVSRPDGDRGHKNTGELFF
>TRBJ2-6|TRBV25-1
CASSPLRPGANVLTF
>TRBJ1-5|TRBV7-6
CASSLGVGTQPQHF
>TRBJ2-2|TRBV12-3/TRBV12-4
CASRGTSPGELLF
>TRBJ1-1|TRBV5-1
CASSLPRTGRDTEAFF
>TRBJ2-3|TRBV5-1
CASSAGGTDTQYF
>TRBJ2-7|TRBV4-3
CASSPKRQGAYEQYF
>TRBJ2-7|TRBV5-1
CASSFQGYEQYF
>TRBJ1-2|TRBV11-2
CASSLREFYGYTF
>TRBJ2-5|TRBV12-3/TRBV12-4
CASSFRAGGHAETQYF
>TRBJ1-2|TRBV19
CASSIQGYGYTF
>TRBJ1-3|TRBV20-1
CSARDNRVGNTIYF
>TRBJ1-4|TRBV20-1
CSARNTARVREKLFF
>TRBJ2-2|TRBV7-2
CASRPYRDGELFF
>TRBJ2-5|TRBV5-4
CASRPGTSGRGTRETQYF
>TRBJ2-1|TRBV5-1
CASSPRLAGAGGQFF
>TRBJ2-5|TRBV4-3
CASSLGGRETQYF
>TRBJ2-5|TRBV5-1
CASMPLPGGLDRETQYF
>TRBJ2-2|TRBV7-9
CASTARITGELFF
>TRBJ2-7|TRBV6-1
CASIRQGEGTYEQYF
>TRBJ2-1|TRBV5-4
CASSGPGGSYNEQFF
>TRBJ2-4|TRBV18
CASSPLGSGRAESKNIQYF
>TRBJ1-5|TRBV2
CASSDRAQDQPQHF
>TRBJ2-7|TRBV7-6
CASSHIVGKIKSSYEQYF
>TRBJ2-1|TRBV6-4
CASSDLAMNEQFF
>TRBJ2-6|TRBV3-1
CASSLNGANVLTF
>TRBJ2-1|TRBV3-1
CASSHPSRGEQFF
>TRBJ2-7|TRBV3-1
CASSQEIRNPYEQYF
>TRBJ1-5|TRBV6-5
CASSSQTESGQPQHF